Shown below are 7 T cell receptor beta chains from a single sample sequenced in a study of blood T cell repertoires in COVID-19. Method: immunoSEQ multiplex PCR; TCRdb's copy keeps in-frame clones and lacks some. The sample lists approximately 100,000 clones; 85% were seen once. Sequencing used peripheral blood. Receptors were obtained from a woman in her sixties or seventies with active or convalescent COVID-19.

The chain carries TRBV7-2 and TRBJ2-7; TRBD1 aligns across 7 bases. Germline CDR1 SGHTA, CDR2 FQGNSA. The CDR3 sequence is 14 residues long. V gave up 5 bases and J gave up 0 bases; unmatched junction bases: 4. DNA for the CDR3: TGTGCCAGCAGCACGAGGGACAGCTCCTACGAGCAGTACTTC. Encoded protein: CASSTRDSSYEQYF.

The chain couples TRBV19 to TRBJ1-3; TRBD1 aligns across 11 bases. The germline CDR1 and CDR2 sequences are LNHDA and SQIVND (reference sequence). The CDR3 spans 15 residues. Trimming took 9 bases from V and 4 from J; bases not matched to a gene: 8. The CDR3 DNA reads TGTGCCAGCAGGACAGGGGGCGCACCGGGAAACACCATATATTTT. It specifies CASRTGGAPGNTIYF.

The rearrangement joins TRBV6-2 or TRBV6-3 to TRBJ1-4, with a possible D match to TRBD1 (5 bases). V was shortened by 6 bases and J by 0 bases, with 17 bases between the two germline ends. The CDR3 is made up of 17 amino acids. From germline, CDR1 is MNHEY and CDR2 SVGEGT. This CDR3 reads CASSLLDPGPTNEKLFF. The CDR3 nucleotides read TGTGCCAGCAGCCTTTTGGACCCAGGGCCAACTAATGAAAAACTGTTTTTT.

This chain uses TRBV6-2 or TRBV6-3 with TRBJ1-1; the D is unclear. The V and J ends lost 0 bases and 5 bases respectively, with 13 bases between them. Germline CDR1 MNHEY, CDR2 SVGEGT. CDR3 length: 15 residues. The CDR3 nucleotides are TGTGCCAGCAGTTACTCGGAAAAGGGAGATACTGAAGCTTTCTTT. This gives the protein CASSYSEKGDTEAFF.

The chain recombines TRBV7-9 with TRBJ2-2; TRBD1 matches at 7 bases. The CDR3 extends over 14 amino acids. The J segment lost 5 bases and the V segment lost 1 base, leaving 1 base of the junction unmatched. In germline, CDR1 is SEHNR, CDR2 FQNEAQ (reference sequence). The CDR3 sequence: CASSLDRGTGELFF. For the CDR3, the DNA is TGTGCCAGCAGCTTAGACAGGGGAACCGGGGAGCTGTTTTTT.

The chain employs TRBV7-2 and TRBJ2-3, with 10 bases aligning to TRBD2. The germline gives CDR1 SGHTA, CDR2 FQGNSA. This CDR3 has 14 residues. Unmatched junction bases numbered 6, after V lost 5 bases and J lost 7 bases. CDR3 nucleotides: TGTGCCAGCAGCGCCGGACTAGCGGTACATACGCAGTATTTT. Translating it yields CASSAGLAVHTQYF.

In DNA form, the CDR3 reads TGTGCCAGCAGGGGACAGGGCGCTGGCTACACCTTC. This encodes CASRGQGAGYTF. The V gene is TRBV6-6, the J gene TRBJ1-2; 9 bases map to TRBD1. The germline V gene encodes CDR1 MNHNY and CDR2 SVGAGI (reference sequence). CDR3 length: 12 amino acids. The ends lost 6 bases at V and 7 bases at J; junction bases unmatched: 3.